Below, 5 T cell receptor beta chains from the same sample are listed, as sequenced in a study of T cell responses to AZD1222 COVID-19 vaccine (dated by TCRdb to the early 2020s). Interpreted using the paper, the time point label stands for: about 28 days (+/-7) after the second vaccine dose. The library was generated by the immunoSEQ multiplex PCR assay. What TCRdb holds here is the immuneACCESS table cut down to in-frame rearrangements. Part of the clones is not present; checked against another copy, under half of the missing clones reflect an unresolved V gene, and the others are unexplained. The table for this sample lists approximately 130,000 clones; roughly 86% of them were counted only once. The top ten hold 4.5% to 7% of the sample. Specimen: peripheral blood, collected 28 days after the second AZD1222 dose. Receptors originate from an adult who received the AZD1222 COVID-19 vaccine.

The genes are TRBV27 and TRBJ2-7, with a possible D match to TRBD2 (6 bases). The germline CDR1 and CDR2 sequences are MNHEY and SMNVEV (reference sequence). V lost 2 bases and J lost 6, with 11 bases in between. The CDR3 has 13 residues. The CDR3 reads CASSLLAGSEQYF. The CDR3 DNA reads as TGTGCCAGCAGTTTACTGGCGGGGAGCGAGCAGTACTTC.

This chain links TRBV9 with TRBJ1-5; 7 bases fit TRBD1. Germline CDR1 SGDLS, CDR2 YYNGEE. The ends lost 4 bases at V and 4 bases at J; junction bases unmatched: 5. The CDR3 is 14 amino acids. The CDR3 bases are TGTGCCAGCAGCCGGGGACAGAAAAATCAGCCCCAGCATTTT. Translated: CASSRGQKNQPQHF.

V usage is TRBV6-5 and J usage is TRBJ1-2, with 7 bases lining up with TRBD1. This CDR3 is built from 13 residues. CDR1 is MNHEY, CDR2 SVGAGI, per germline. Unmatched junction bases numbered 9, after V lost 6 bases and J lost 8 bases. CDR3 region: CASSPDRDSGYTF. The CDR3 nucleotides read TGTGCCAGCAGCCCCGACAGGGACTCCGGCTACACCTTC.

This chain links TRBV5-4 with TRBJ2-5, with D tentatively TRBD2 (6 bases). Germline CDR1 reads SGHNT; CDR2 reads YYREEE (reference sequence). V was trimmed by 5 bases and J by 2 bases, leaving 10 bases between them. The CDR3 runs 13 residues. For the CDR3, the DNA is TGTGCCAGCAGGGCGGAGGGTCAAGAGACCCAGTACTTC. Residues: CASRAEGQETQYF.

CDR3 protein: CASSQSLGQRGGLFF. The CDR3 coding sequence is TGTGCCAGCAGCCAGAGCTTGGGACAGCGCGGGGGGCTGTTTTTT. The V and J genes are TRBV7-8 and TRBJ1-4; TRBD1 agrees at 7 bases. After removal of 5 bases from V and 14 bases from J, the junction contained 17 bases not matched to a gene. CDR3 size: 15 residues. Per the germline V gene, CDR1 is SGHVS and CDR2 is FQNEAQ.